The sequence of this T cell receptor beta chain was determined in a study of early T cells in non-severe SARS-CoV-2 infection. This CDR3 has 14 amino acids. Germline CDR1 and CDR2: DFQATT and SNEGSKA (reference sequence). V was clipped by 4 bases and J by 1 base, with 11 bases between them. TCRdb reanalysed the 5' RACE reads using MiXCR and keeps one entry per CDR3 protein. The repertoire holds tens of thousands of distinct CDR3 sequences, with 5% to 7% as singletons. V is TRBV20-1 and J is TRBJ1-5; a possible D gene is TRBD1 (6 bases). This receptor was identified in an adult who was a healthcare worker with PCR-confirmed SARS-CoV-2 infection or an uninfected control (not recorded which). The sequenced sample was whole blood. The CDR3 sequence is CSAISGGSNQPQHF. CDR3 DNA: TGCAGTGCTATTTCGGGGGGCAGCAATCAGCCCCAGCATTTT.